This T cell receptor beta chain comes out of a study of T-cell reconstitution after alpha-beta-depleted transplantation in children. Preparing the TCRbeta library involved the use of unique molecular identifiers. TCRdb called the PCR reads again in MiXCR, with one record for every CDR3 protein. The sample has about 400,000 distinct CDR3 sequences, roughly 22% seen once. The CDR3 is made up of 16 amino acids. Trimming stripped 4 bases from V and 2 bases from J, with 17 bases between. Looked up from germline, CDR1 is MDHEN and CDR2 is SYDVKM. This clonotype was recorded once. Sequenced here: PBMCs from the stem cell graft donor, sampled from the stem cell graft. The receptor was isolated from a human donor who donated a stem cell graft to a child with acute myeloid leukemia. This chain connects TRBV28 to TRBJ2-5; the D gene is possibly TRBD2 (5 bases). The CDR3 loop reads CASSYVSGSLQETQYF. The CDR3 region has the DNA TGTGCCAGCAGTTATGTCAGCGGTTCCTTACAAGAGACCCAGTACTTC.